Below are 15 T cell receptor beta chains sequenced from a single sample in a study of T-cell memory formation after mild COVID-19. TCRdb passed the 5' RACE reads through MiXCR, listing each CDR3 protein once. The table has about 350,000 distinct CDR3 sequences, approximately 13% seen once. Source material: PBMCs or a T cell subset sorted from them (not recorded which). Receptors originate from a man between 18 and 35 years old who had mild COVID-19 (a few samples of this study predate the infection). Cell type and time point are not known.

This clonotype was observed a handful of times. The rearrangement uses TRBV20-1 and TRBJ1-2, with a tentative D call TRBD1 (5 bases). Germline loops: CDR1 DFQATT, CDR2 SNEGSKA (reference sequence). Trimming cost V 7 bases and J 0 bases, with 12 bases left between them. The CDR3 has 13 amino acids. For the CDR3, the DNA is TGCAGTGTCCAGGGAAGTCCTAACTATGGCTACACCTTC. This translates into CSVQGSPNYGYTF.

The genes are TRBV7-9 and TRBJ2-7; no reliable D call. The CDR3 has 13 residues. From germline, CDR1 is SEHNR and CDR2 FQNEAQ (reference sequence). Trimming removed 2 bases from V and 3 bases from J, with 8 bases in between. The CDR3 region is CASSLLQRYEQYF. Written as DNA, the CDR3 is TGTGCCAGCAGCTTATTACAGCGCTACGAGCAGTACTTC.

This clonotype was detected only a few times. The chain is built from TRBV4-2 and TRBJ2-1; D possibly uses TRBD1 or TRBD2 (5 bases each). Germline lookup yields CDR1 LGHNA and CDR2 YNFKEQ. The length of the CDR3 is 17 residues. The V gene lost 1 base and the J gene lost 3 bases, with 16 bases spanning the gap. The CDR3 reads CASSQGQRIGGYNEQFF. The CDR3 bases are TGTGCCAGCAGCCAAGGTCAACGGATTGGGGGCTACAATGAGCAGTTCTTC.

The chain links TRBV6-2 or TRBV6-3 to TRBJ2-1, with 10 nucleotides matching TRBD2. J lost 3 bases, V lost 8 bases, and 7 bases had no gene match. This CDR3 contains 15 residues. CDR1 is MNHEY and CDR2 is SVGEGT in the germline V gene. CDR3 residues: CASQFRLAGYNEQFF. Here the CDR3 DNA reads TGTGCCAGCCAATTCCGACTAGCGGGCTACAATGAGCAGTTCTTC.

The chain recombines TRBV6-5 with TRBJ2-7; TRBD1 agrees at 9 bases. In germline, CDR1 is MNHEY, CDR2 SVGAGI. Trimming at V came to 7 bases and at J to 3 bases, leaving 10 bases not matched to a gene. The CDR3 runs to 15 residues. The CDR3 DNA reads TGTGCCAGCACTCCCTCCGGGACAGGGCGCTACGAGCAGTACTTC. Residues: CASTPSGTGRYEQYF.

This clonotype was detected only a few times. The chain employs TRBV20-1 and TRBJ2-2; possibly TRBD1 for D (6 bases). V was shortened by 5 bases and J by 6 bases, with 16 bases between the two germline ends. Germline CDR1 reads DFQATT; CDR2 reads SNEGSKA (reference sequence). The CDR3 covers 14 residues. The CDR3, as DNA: TGCAGTGCTTTGGCCCTCGGGACACCCGGGGAGCTGTTTTTT. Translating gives CSALALGTPGELFF.

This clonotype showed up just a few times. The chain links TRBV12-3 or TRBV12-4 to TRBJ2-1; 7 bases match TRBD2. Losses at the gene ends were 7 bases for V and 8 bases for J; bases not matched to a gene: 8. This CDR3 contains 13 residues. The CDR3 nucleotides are TGTGCCAGCACCCCCGGGGGGATTTATGAGCAGTTCTTC. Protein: CASTPGGIYEQFF.

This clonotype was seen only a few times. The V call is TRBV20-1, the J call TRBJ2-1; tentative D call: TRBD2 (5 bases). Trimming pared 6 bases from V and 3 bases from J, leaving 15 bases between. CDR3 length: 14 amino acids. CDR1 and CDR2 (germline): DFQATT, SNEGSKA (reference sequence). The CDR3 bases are TGCAGTGCCCGAGCGGTCACTAACTACAATGAGCAGTTCTTC. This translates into CSARAVTNYNEQFF.

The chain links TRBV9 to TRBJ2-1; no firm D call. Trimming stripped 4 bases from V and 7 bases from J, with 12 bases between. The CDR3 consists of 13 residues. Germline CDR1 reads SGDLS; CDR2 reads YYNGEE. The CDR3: CASSPGPTNEQFF. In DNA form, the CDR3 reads TGTGCCAGCAGCCCAGGACCCACGAATGAGCAGTTCTTC.

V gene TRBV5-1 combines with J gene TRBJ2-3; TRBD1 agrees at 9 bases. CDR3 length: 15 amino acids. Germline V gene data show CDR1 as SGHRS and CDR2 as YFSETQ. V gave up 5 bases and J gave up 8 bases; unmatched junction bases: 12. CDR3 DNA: TGCGCCAGCAGGGCCGGGACAGGGCCATACCTTACGCAGTATTTT. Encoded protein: CASRAGTGPYLTQYF.

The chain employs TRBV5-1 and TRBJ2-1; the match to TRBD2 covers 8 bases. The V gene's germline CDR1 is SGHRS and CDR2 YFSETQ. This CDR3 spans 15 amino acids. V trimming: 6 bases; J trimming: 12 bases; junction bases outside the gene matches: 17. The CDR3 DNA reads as TGCGCCAGCACCCCCTTATCGGGGGGGGCAAGGGTGCAGTTCTTC. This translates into CASTPLSGGARVQFF.

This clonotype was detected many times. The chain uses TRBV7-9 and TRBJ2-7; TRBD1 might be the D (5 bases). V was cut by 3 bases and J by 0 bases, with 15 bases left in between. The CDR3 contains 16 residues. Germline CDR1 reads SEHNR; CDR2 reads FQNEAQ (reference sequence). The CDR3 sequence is CASSLFRTTSSYEQYF. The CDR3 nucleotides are TGTGCCAGCAGCTTGTTTCGGACAACGAGCTCCTACGAGCAGTACTTC.

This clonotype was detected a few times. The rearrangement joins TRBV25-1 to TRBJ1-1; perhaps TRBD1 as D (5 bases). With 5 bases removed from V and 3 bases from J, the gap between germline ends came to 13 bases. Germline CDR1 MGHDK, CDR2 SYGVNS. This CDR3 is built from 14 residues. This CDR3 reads CASSPSDSYTEAFF. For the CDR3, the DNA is TGTGCCAGCAGTCCCTCTGACAGCTACACTGAAGCTTTCTTT.

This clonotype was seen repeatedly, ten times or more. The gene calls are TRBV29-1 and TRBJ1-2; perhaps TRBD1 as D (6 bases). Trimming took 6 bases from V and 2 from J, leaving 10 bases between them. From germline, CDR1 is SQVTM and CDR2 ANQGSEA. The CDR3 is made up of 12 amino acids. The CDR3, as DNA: TGCAGCGTACAGGGCGCCAACTATGGCTACACCTTC. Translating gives CSVQGANYGYTF.

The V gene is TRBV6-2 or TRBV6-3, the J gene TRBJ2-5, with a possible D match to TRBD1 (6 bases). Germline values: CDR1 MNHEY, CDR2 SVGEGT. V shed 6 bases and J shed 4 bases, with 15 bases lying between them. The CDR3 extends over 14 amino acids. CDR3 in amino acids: CASSPTQGTETQYF. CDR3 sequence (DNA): TGTGCCAGCAGCCCTACCCAGGGGACAGAGACCCAGTACTTC.